A selection of T cell receptor beta chains follows, all from one sample in a study of cytomegalovirus exposure and HLA in healthy donors. Measured with immunoSEQ multiplex PCR; TCRdb has only the in-frame clones, and not every one. Its listing shows some 82,000 clones. The sample comprised PBMCs. The receptor set was obtained from a woman in her twenties or thirties in good health and CMV-seronegative. Each CDR3 is given with its conserved first and last residue. The order of the fields is J gene, V gene, D gene, CDR3 DNA, CDR3 protein. A D gene is named only where the DNA matches it firmly.

TRBJ1-2,TRBV30,TRBD1,TGTGCCTGGAGTTCTCCGGGACAGCGATATGGCTACACCTTC,CAWSSPGQRYGYTF
TRBJ2-7,TRBV4-2,TRBD2,TGTGCCAGCAGCCAAGATACTAGCGGGGGGTACGAGCAGTACTTC,CASSQDTSGGYEQYF
TRBJ1-1,TRBV28,.,TGTGCCAGCAGTTTCCCAACAGGGATGAACACTGAAGCTTTCTTT,CASSFPTGMNTEAFF
TRBJ1-1,TRBV6-1,.,TGTGCCAGCAGTGAATGGCGCAGGAAGAACACTGAAGCTTTCTTT,CASSEWRRKNTEAFF
TRBJ2-6,TRBV7-6,.,TGTGCCAGCAGCCCCCTGGTCGGACAGCCCCAATTCCTCTCTGGGGCCAACGTCCTGACTTTC,CASSPLVGQPQFLSGANVLTF
TRBJ1-2,TRBV9,.,TGTGCCAGCAGCGTAGGGAGAGCAAACTATGGCTACACCTTC,CASSVGRANYGYTF
TRBJ1-3,TRBV7-2,TRBD1,TGTGCCAGCAGCTCGGGACAGGGCATAGTACACACCATATATTTT,CASSSGQGIVHTIYF
TRBJ2-1,TRBV5-6,TRBD2,TGTGCCAGCAGCCTGACTAGCGGGAGCTCAGAGCAGTTCTTC,CASSLTSGSSEQFF
TRBJ1-1,TRBV7-9,TRBD1,TGTGCCAGCAGCTTAGGGACAGGTAACACTGAAGCTTTCTTT,CASSLGTGNTEAFF
TRBJ2-7,TRBV2,.,TGTGCCAGCAGCGGCGGGGCCTACGAGCAGTACTTC,CASSGGAYEQYF